The clone carrying this T cell receptor (beta chain) was counted a single time. Its target is not known. The donors were in the roughly 130-subject validation cohort, distinct from the roughly 720-subject first cohort. CDR1 is SGDLS, CDR2 YYNGEE, per germline. CDR3 length equals 13 residues. Trimming stripped 0 bases from V and 3 bases from J, with 6 bases between. This record comes from a study of cytomegalovirus exposure and HLA in healthy donors. Across the whole study: The approximately 700 first-cohort repertoires shared a platform with the approximately 120 validation repertoires, as reported in a later analysis.

Study-level results: Diagnosis of cytomegalovirus status made by the classifier reportedly showed high specificity and sensitivity.

Assay used: immunoSEQ multiplex PCR; TCRdb lists only in-frame clones, some missing. The top ten hold roughly 2% of the sample, which has 120,000 or so clones, about 89% seen once. The chain combines TRBV9 with TRBJ1-1; D gene ambiguous. Sequencing was done on a sample of PBMCs. The sequence was collected from a woman between 18 and 30 years old in good health and CMV-seronegative. CDR3 bases: TGTGCCAGCAGCGTAGACATCCACACTGAAGCTTTCTTT. Its protein product is CASSVDIHTEAFF.